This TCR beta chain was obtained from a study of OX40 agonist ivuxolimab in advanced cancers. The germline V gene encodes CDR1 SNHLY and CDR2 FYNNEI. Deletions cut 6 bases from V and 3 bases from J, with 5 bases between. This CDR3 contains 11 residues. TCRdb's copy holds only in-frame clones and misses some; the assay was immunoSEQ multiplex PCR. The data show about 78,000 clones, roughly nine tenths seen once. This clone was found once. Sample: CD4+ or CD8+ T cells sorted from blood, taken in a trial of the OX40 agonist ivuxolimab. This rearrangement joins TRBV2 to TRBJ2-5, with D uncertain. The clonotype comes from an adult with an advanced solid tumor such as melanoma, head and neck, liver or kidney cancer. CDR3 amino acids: CASRPEETQYF. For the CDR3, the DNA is TGTGCCAGCAGACCAGAAGAGACCCAGTACTTC.